Listed below are T cell receptor beta chains from one sample, sequenced in a study of shared clonotypes between healthy human individuals. The data were produced by immunoSEQ multiplex PCR, yet TCRdb's version contains in-frame clones alone and is incomplete. The sample consists of 1 million to 1.3 million clones, around three quarters of them appearing once. The sequenced sample was memory CD4+ T cells from PBMCs. These receptors originate from a man between 18 and 29 years old in good health. Some clones in this sample may be carry-over from other donors' samples. Both conserved end residues are part of each CDR3. Fields, in order: V gene, D gene, J gene, CDR3 length, clone size, CDR3 protein, CDR3 DNA. The D gene is left open where the match is weak. Clone size appears in some rows only: once, few, many, or a class for an expanded clone.

TRBV28	TRBD1	TRBJ2-2	15	many	CASSFRTGDTGELFF	TGTGCCAGCAGTTTTCGGACAGGGGACACCGGGGAGCTGTTTTTT
TRBV5-4	TRBD2	TRBJ2-3	16	-	CASSLGLAGVTDTQYF	TGTGCCAGCAGCTTGGGACTAGCGGGAGTCACAGATACGCAGTATTTT
TRBV9	-	TRBJ2-6	15	-	CASSVRNTGANVLTF	TGTGCCAGCAGCGTACGGAATACTGGGGCCAACGTCCTGACTTTC
TRBV2	TRBD2	TRBJ2-7	15	-	CASSEGLADPYEQYF	TGTGCCAGCAGTGAAGGGCTAGCGGATCCCTACGAGCAGTACTTC
TRBV11-1	-	TRBJ2-3	17	-	CASSLGRLASRVDTQYF	TGTGCCAGCAGCTTAGGTCGGCTAGCGTCACGTGTAGATACGCAGTATTTT
TRBV5-1	-	TRBJ2-1	13	few	CASSWDPGNEQFF	TGCGCCAGCAGCTGGGACCCCGGGAATGAGCAGTTCTTC
TRBV5-1	-	TRBJ1-1	16	-	CASSGKGVPRNTEAFF	TGCGCCAGCAGTGGGAAGGGGGTCCCCCGGAACACTGAAGCTTTCTTT
TRBV7-2	-	TRBJ2-2	15	-	CASTTGGGAPGELFF	TGTGCCAGCACCACAGGGGGAGGGGCCCCCGGGGAGCTGTTTTTT
TRBV19	-	TRBJ2-7	15	-	CASSPAETAKYEQYF	TGTGCCAGTAGCCCCGCCGAGACAGCGAAGTACGAGCAGTACTTC
TRBV19	-	TRBJ1-1	14	-	CASRRHEMNTEAFF	TGTGCCAGTAGACGACACGAGATGAACACTGAAGCTTTCTTT
TRBV27	-	TRBJ1-2	11	-	CASRTEDGYTF	TGTGCCAGCAGGACAGAGGATGGCTACACCTTC
TRBV5-5	-	TRBJ1-1	13	-	CASSLEQYTEAFF	TGTGCCAGCAGCTTGGAGCAGTACACTGAAGCTTTCTTT
TRBV9	TRBD1	TRBJ1-5	15	-	CASSAGQGANQPQHF	TGTGCCAGCAGCGCCGGGCAGGGGGCAAATCAGCCCCAGCATTTT
TRBV5-4	-	TRBJ2-1	14	once	CASSLAIDVGEQFF	TGTGCCAGCAGCTTGGCCATAGACGTTGGTGAGCAGTTCTTC
TRBV20-1	-	TRBJ2-5	11	-	CSAYSQETQYF	TGCAGTGCTTATAGTCAAGAGACCCAGTACTTC
TRBV4-1	-	TRBJ2-7	16	-	CASSQPYRDRRYEQYF	TGCGCCAGCAGCCAACCTTACCGGGACCGCCGGTACGAGCAGTACTTC
TRBV10-3	-	TRBJ2-2	14	once	CAISAGGNTGELFF	TGTGCCATCAGTGCTGGGGGGAACACCGGGGAGCTGTTTTTT
TRBV5-1	-	TRBJ2-7	16	-	CASSLAGPGVGYEQYF	TGCGCCAGCAGCTTGGCTGGACCGGGGGTTGGCTACGAGCAGTACTTC
TRBV6-5	TRBD1	TRBJ1-5	14	-	CASRLTGGNQPQHF	TGTGCCAGCAGGCTAACAGGGGGCAATCAGCCCCAGCATTTT
TRBV5-1	-	TRBJ2-1	17	-	CASSPQPPGPGYNEQFF	TGCGCCAGCAGCCCACAACCTCCGGGACCCGGATACAATGAGCAGTTCTTC
TRBV9	TRBD1	TRBJ1-1	15	once	CASSAADRALTEAFF	TGTGCCAGCAGCGCCGCGGACAGGGCGCTCACTGAAGCTTTCTTT
TRBV28	TRBD1	TRBJ1-2	14	-	CASSLGQGTGGYTF	TGTGCCAGCAGCCTTGGACAGGGGACGGGAGGCTACACCTTC
TRBV7-9	-	TRBJ2-5	17	-	CASSRSRPTGYQETQYF	TGTGCCAGCAGCCGCTCTCGGCCCACAGGGTACCAAGAGACCCAGTACTTC
TRBV6-6	-	TRBJ2-5	16	-	CASTARRLSGSETQYF	TGTGCCAGCACAGCTCGGAGACTTAGCGGTTCAGAGACCCAGTACTTC
TRBV30	-	TRBJ1-5	13	-	CAWSLQISGPQHF	TGTGCCTGGAGCCTACAGATCTCCGGGCCCCAGCATTTT
TRBV15	-	TRBJ1-4	15	-	CATSRDRGARGKLFF	TGTGCCACCAGCAGAGACCGGGGGGCGCGGGGGAAACTGTTTTTT
TRBV4-2	-	TRBJ2-3	17	-	CASSQDGGAQNTDTQYF	TGTGCCAGCAGCCAAGATGGGGGGGCGCAGAACACAGATACGCAGTATTTT
TRBV5-4	-	TRBJ2-3	16	-	CASSQGRRQDTDTQYF	TGTGCCAGCAGCCAGGGCAGGAGACAAGACACAGATACGCAGTATTTT